These T cell receptor beta chains were read from a single sample in a study of OX40 agonist ivuxolimab in advanced cancers. This table comes from immunoSEQ multiplex PCR, and its TCRdb copy is limited to in-frame clones, with some not included. The data show fewer than 15,000 clones, around 73% seen once. The starting material was CD4+ or CD8+ T cells sorted from blood, obtained in a trial of the OX40 agonist ivuxolimab. These receptors were collected from an adult with an advanced solid tumor such as melanoma, head and neck, liver or kidney cancer. CDR3s include the opening cysteine and the closing phenylalanine or tryptophan. Each record gives: V gene, clone size, J gene, D gene, CDR3 protein, CDR3 DNA. The D gene is left open where the match is weak. A clone size is listed for some rows: how often the clone was seen (once, few, many), or a class if it is expanded.

>TRBV7-9|.|TRBJ2-2|.
CASSLRAEGNTGELFF
TGTGCCAGCAGCTTAAGAGCGGAGGGGAACACCGGGGAGCTGTTTTTT
>TRBV4-2|.|TRBJ1-2|.
CASSHLGVLYGYTF
TGTGCCAGCAGCCACCTTGGAGTCCTCTATGGCTACACCTTC
>TRBV6-5|.|TRBJ1-1|.
CASSYTPGYLDTEAFF
TGTGCCAGCAGTTACACCCCAGGCTATTTGGACACTGAAGCTTTCTTT
>TRBV25-1|.|TRBJ1-1|.
CASADLRNAEAFF
TGTGCCAGCGCCGATCTACGCAACGCTGAAGCTTTCTTT
>TRBV6-1|few|TRBJ2-1|.
CASSVATSNEQFF
TGTGCCAGCAGCGTAGCGACTAGCAATGAGCAGTTCTTC
>TRBV7-3|.|TRBJ2-3|.
CASSPTAGFSTDTQYF
TGTGCCAGCAGCCCGACAGCAGGGTTTAGCACAGATACGCAGTATTTT
>TRBV5-1|.|TRBJ1-2|TRBD1
CASSLFYRDRVDGYTF
TGCGCCAGCAGCTTGTTTTATCGGGACAGAGTAGACGGCTACACCTTC
>TRBV29-1|.|TRBJ2-2|TRBD2
CSAERGLAGQNTGELFF
TGCAGCGCTGAACGTGGGCTAGCGGGGCAGAACACCGGGGAGCTGTTTTTT
>TRBV28|.|TRBJ2-1|.
CASSPDRGGAVYEQFF
TGTGCCAGCAGTCCGGATCGTGGGGGGGCGGTTTATGAGCAGTTCTTC
>TRBV6-4|once|TRBJ2-3|TRBD2
CASSELAGTDTQYF
TGTGCCAGCAGTGAACTAGCGGGAACAGATACGCAGTATTTT
>TRBV20-1|.|TRBJ2-1|.
CSASQTTEQFF
TGCAGTGCTAGCCAAACGACTGAGCAGTTCTTC
>TRBV5-4|.|TRBJ1-1|.
CASSPLMDRNTEAFF
TGTGCCAGCAGCCCCCTTATGGACAGGAACACTGAAGCTTTCTTT
>TRBV4-2|.|TRBJ2-3|.
CASSPTNIATSTDTQYF
TGTGCCAGCAGCCCCACTAATATAGCGACTAGCACAGATACGCAGTATTTT
>TRBV5-5|many|TRBJ1-2|.
CASSPDSGGYGYTF
TGTGCCAGCAGCCCGGACTCAGGAGGCTATGGCTACACCTTC
>TRBV6-5|.|TRBJ1-2|.
CASSLQGNYGYTF
TGTGCCAGCAGTTTGCAGGGGAACTATGGCTACACCTTC
>TRBV29-1|.|TRBJ2-1|.
CSAPMYNEQFF
TGCAGCGCTCCCATGTACAATGAGCAGTTCTTC
>TRBV27|.|TRBJ2-5|TRBD2
CASSQSPGLAGGPRGTQYF
TGTGCCAGCAGTCAAAGCCCGGGACTAGCGGGAGGGCCTCGGGGGACCCAGTACTTC
>TRBV6-5|.|TRBJ1-1|.
CASSYGFGSLTTEAFF
TGTGCCAGCAGTTACGGTTTCGGATCCCTAACGACTGAAGCTTTCTTT
>TRBV13|.|TRBJ2-1|TRBD1
CASSLEGTGAPEIF
TGTGCCAGCAGCTTAGAAGGGACAGGGGCCCCAGAGATCTTC
>TRBV29-1|.|TRBJ2-1|TRBD1
CSEGTGEHNEQFF
TGCAGCGAGGGGACAGGGGAACACAATGAGCAGTTCTTC
>TRBV19|.|TRBJ2-7|.
CASSIGQGYEQYF
TGTGCCAGTAGTATCGGGCAGGGGTACGAGCAGTACTTC
>TRBV11-2|.|TRBJ2-3|TRBD2
CASSSGLDPVTDTQYF
TGTGCCAGCAGCTCGGGACTAGATCCGGTCACAGATACGCAGTATTTT
>TRBV11-2|.|TRBJ2-7|.
CASSQWPEQYF
TGTGCCAGCAGCCAGTGGCCCGAGCAGTACTTC
>TRBV7-9|.|TRBJ2-3|TRBD2
CASSLLGGSTDTQYF
TGTGCCAGCAGCTTATTGGGCGGGAGCACGGATACGCAGTATTTT
>TRBV6-1|.|TRBJ2-2|.
CASSLTFLTGELFF
TGTGCCAGCAGCCTTACGTTTCTAACCGGGGAGCTGTTTTTT
>TRBV7-9|.|TRBJ2-7|.
CASSPGPYEQYF
TGTGCCAGCAGCCCCGGGCCCTACGAGCAGTACTTC
>TRBV11-2|few|TRBJ2-1|TRBD2
CASSLDLSGTSGNEQFF
TGTGCCAGCAGCTTAGACCTATCCGGGACTAGCGGGAATGAGCAGTTCTTC
>TRBV5-1|once|TRBJ2-5|.
CASGSAVQETQYF
TGCGCCAGCGGGTCCGCGGTTCAAGAGACCCAGTACTTC
>TRBV11-2|once|TRBJ2-7|TRBD2
CASSSRTSVYEQYF
TGTGCCAGCAGCTCCCGGACTAGCGTCTACGAGCAGTACTTC
>TRBV7-9|.|TRBJ2-7|TRBD1
CASSPEGQLYEQYF
TGTGCCAGCAGCCCCGAGGGACAGCTGTACGAGCAGTACTTC
>TRBV29-1|.|TRBJ1-2|.
CSTPGGKNYGYTF
TGCAGCACCCCGGGAGGGAAAAACTATGGCTACACCTTC
>TRBV27|once|TRBJ2-1|TRBD1
CASSPLGQGAKNEQFF
TGTGCCAGCAGTCCCCTGGGACAGGGGGCTAAAAATGAGCAGTTCTTC
>TRBV28|.|TRBJ1-3|.
CASSLSDIQLSGNTIYF
TGTGCCAGCAGTCTTTCCGACATACAACTCTCTGGAAACACCATATATTTT
>TRBV7-6|.|TRBJ1-1|.
CASSLGHGNTEAFF
TGTGCCAGCAGCTTAGGTCACGGGAACACTGAAGCTTTCTTT
>TRBV4-1|.|TRBJ1-2|.
CASSQGQAQNYGYTF
TGCGCCAGCAGCCAAGGACAGGCCCAGAACTATGGCTACACCTTC
>TRBV5-1|.|TRBJ2-1|.
CASSLVPGLIGDNEQFF
TGCGCCAGCAGCTTGGTGCCGGGGCTCATAGGGGACAATGAGCAGTTCTTC
>TRBV7-6|few|TRBJ1-1|.
CASSKVGSMNTEAFF
TGTGCCAGCAGCAAAGTGGGATCCATGAACACTGAAGCTTTCTTT
>TRBV14|.|TRBJ1-5|TRBD1
CASSQDNRGRNSNQPQHF
TGTGCCAGCAGCCAAGATAACAGGGGGCGGAATAGCAATCAGCCCCAGCATTTT
>TRBV4-1|.|TRBJ2-7|.
CASSQDLGHILYEQYF
TGCGCCAGCAGCCAAGACTTGGGACACATCCTCTACGAGCAGTACTTC
>TRBV7-9|few|TRBJ2-7|.
CASSLDVYTYEQYF
TGTGCCAGCAGCTTAGACGTGTACACCTACGAGCAGTACTTC
>TRBV18|.|TRBJ2-7|.
CASSPEAGPYEQYF
TGTGCCAGCTCACCAGAAGCGGGCCCCTACGAGCAGTACTTC
>TRBV27|.|TRBJ2-4|.
CASSSVRDKNIQYF
TGTGCCAGCAGTTCTGTTCGGGACAAAAACATTCAGTACTTC
>TRBV4-2|few|TRBJ2-1|TRBD2
CASSQDVPGRGDEQFF
TGTGCCAGCAGCCAAGACGTGCCCGGGAGGGGTGATGAGCAGTTCTTC
>TRBV5-6|few|TRBJ1-6|.
CASSLAGGEPPLHF
TGTGCCAGCAGCTTGGCCGGAGGGGAGCCGCCCCTCCACTTT
>TRBV27|once|TRBJ2-1|.
CASSFTGVAYYNEQFF
TGTGCCAGCAGTTTTACGGGAGTGGCCTACTACAATGAGCAGTTCTTC
>TRBV7-9|.|TRBJ2-1|.
CASSLGRGLAANEQFF
TGTGCCAGCAGCCTTGGAAGAGGGCTAGCCGCCAATGAGCAGTTCTTC
>TRBV6-1|.|TRBJ2-7|.
CASSAGRTYEQYF
TGTGCCAGCAGCGCGGGCCGGACCTACGAGCAGTACTTC
>TRBV19|.|TRBJ2-7|.
CARVQGCDEQYF
TGTGCCAGAGTCCAGGGGTGCGACGAGCAGTACTTC
>TRBV6-4|.|TRBJ2-2|.
CASSDSTSTGELFF
TGTGCCAGCAGTGACTCGACTAGCACCGGGGAGCTGTTTTTT
>TRBV27|large|TRBJ2-7|.
CASFSASYEQYF
TGTGCCAGCTTTTCCGCCTCCTACGAGCAGTACTTC
>TRBV23-1|.|TRBJ2-3|TRBD1
CASSLHPRTGVEGCTDTQYF
TGCGCCAGCAGTCTGCACCCCCGGACAGGGGTGGAGGGGTGCACAGATACGCAGTATTTT
>TRBV19|.|TRBJ2-3|TRBD1
CASQSGGHTDTQYF
TGTGCCAGCCAATCAGGGGGCCACACAGATACGCAGTATTTT
>TRBV9|.|TRBJ2-1|TRBD2
CASSLIGGSYNEQFF
TGTGCCAGCAGCCTCATCGGCGGGAGCTACAATGAGCAGTTCTTC
>TRBV10-2|.|TRBJ2-7|.
CASSYALQSYEQYF
TGCGCCAGCAGTTATGCTCTGCAATCCTACGAGCAGTACTTC
>TRBV7-9|.|TRBJ2-2|TRBD2
CASSQSLAGVVTGELFF
TGTGCCAGCAGCCAATCCCTAGCGGGAGTGGTTACCGGGGAGCTGTTTTTT